The 26 T cell receptor beta chains reported below all come from one sample, sequenced in a study of T cell responses to AZD1222 COVID-19 vaccine. TCRdb's copy holds only in-frame clones and misses some; the assay was immunoSEQ multiplex PCR. The sample consists of around 200,000 clones, around 94% of them appearing once. The source material was peripheral blood, sampled 28 days after the second AZD1222 dose. These receptors were taken from an adult who received the AZD1222 COVID-19 vaccine.

The chain has TRBV5-4 and TRBJ1-2; 8 positions match TRBD1. This CDR3 has 14 residues. Per the germline V gene, CDR1 is SGHNT and CDR2 is YYREEE (reference sequence). With 4 bases clipped from V and 2 bases from J, the junction kept 4 bases outside the gene matches. This chain's CDR3 is CASSRTGTNYGYTF. CDR3 DNA: TGTGCCAGCAGCCGGACAGGGACAAACTATGGCTACACCTTC.

The chain combines TRBV19 with TRBJ1-2, with TRBD1 matching 10 bases. Germline lookup yields CDR1 LNHDA and CDR2 SQIVND (reference sequence). Germline trimming cut 3 bases from V and 8 bases from J; bases unmatched to any gene: 6. The CDR3 has 14 residues. The CDR3, as DNA: TGTGCCAGTAGTATCAAGGGACAGGGGTACGGCTACACCTTC. This encodes CASSIKGQGYGYTF.

This clone is a singleton in its sample. The V and J genes are TRBV7-9 and TRBJ1-4; D gene uncertain. The CDR3 has 16 residues. V lost 2 bases and J lost 0, with 10 bases in between. Germline V gene data show CDR1 as SEHNR and CDR2 as FQNEAQ (reference sequence). In nucleotides, the CDR3 is TGTGCCAGCAGCTTAATGAGGTCCGCAACTAATGAAAAACTGTTTTTT. Residues: CASSLMRSATNEKLFF.

The chain uses TRBV19 and TRBJ1-1; weak D call: TRBD1 (5 bases). Germline CDR1 LNHDA, CDR2 SQIVND (reference sequence). With 8 bases removed from V and 3 bases from J, the gap between germline ends came to 13 bases. The length of the CDR3 is 13 residues. The chain's CDR3 is CASLDRAYTEAFF. CDR3 sequence (DNA): TGTGCCAGTCTAGACAGAGCATACACTGAAGCTTTCTTT.

V and J are TRBV7-3 and TRBJ2-1; weak D call: TRBD1 (6 bases). In germline, CDR1 is SGHTA, CDR2 FQGTGA. V was pared by 5 bases and J by 14 bases, with 19 bases between. CDR3 length equals 13 residues. The CDR3 DNA is TGTGCCAGCAGCCCGTACCTACAGGGTTGGAAGTTCTTC. Protein sequence: CASSPYLQGWKFF.

The chain carries TRBV5-1 and TRBJ1-2; a possible D gene is TRBD1 (6 bases). V was pared by 4 bases and J by 8 bases, with 15 bases between. The V gene's germline CDR1 is SGHRS and CDR2 YFSETQ. CDR3 length equals 13 residues. The CDR3 DNA reads as TGCGCCAGCAGCCGGGGGCCCGATAAGGGCTACACCTTC. Translating gives CASSRGPDKGYTF.

The chain carries TRBV10-3 and TRBJ2-3, with 9 bases identical to TRBD2. Germline values: CDR1 ENHRY, CDR2 SYGVKD. CDR3 length: 15 amino acids. After removal of 6 bases from V and 3 bases from J, the junction contained 7 bases not matched to a gene. CDR3 residues: CAISALAGNTDTQYF. CDR3 in DNA: TGTGCCATCAGCGCTCTAGCGGGGAATACAGATACGCAGTATTTT.

The chain combines TRBV5-1 with TRBJ1-4, with a weak D call TRBD1 (6 bases). V lost 5 bases and J lost 8, with 16 bases in between. The CDR3 loop spans 14 amino acids. CDR1 and CDR2 from the germline V gene are SGHRS and YFSETQ. Here the CDR3 reads CASSFGGLEEKLFF. The DNA of the CDR3 is TGCGCCAGCAGTTTTGGGGGCCTCGAGGAAAAACTGTTTTTT.

The CDR3 region is CASRPLCMGGQPYNEQFF. As DNA, the CDR3 is TGTGCAAGTCGCCCATTGTGCATGGGGGGCCAACCCTACAATGAGCAGTTCTTC. The genes are TRBV12-2 and TRBJ2-1. TRBV12-2 is a pseudogene segment. The CDR3 extends over 18 amino acids.

The chain has TRBV18 and TRBJ2-5; TRBD1 might be the D (5 bases). CDR1 is KGHSH, CDR2 LQKENI, per germline. The CDR3 loop spans 14 amino acids. With 0 bases removed from V and 2 bases from J, the gap between germline ends came to 7 bases. CDR3 protein: CASSPPGVQETQYF. The CDR3 coding sequence is TGTGCCAGCTCACCACCAGGGGTACAAGAGACCCAGTACTTC.

This rearrangement joins TRBV2 to TRBJ1-5, with 7 nucleotides matching TRBD1. The germline V gene has CDR1 SNHLY and CDR2 FYNNEI. The CDR3 has 15 residues. Losses at the gene ends were 10 bases for V and 1 base for J; bases not matched to a gene: 10. The CDR3 DNA reads TGTGCCACCCGGCTTACAGGGGACAGCAATCAGCCCCAGCATTTT. Translating gives CATRLTGDSNQPQHF.

The V call is TRBV24-1, the J call TRBJ1-5, with D unresolved. Deletions cut 7 bases from V and 4 bases from J, with 7 bases between. Germline V gene sequence: CDR1 KGHDR, CDR2 SFDVKD. The CDR3 has 12 residues. CDR3 residues: CATSDANQPQHF. The CDR3 DNA reads TGTGCCACCAGCGATGCTAATCAGCCCCAGCATTTT.

This sequence joins TRBV5-1 and TRBJ2-2; tentatively, D is TRBD1 or TRBD2 (5 bases each). Germline assignment: CDR1 SGHRS and CDR2 YFSETQ. V was clipped by 4 bases and J by 1 base, with 23 bases between them. The CDR3 has 19 residues. CDR3 amino acids: CASSGISERGLGNTGELFF. The CDR3, as DNA: TGCGCCAGCAGCGGCATATCAGAGAGGGGCCTAGGGAACACCGGGGAGCTGTTTTTT.

The chain has TRBV29-1 and TRBJ1-2; 8 positions match TRBD1. Germline V lookup: CDR1 SQVTM, CDR2 ANQGSEA. The junction had 6 bases not matched to a gene; V was cut back by 4 bases and J by 8 bases. CDR3 length equals 12 residues. The CDR3 DNA is TGCAGCGTTGTGACAGGGGTGGGCGGCTACACCTTC. This sequence encodes CSVVTGVGGYTF.

This sequence joins TRBV7-9 and TRBJ2-2; 14 bases match TRBD2. CDR1 and CDR2 from the germline V gene are SEHNR and FQNEAQ (reference sequence). The CDR3 length is 15 residues. The ends lost 6 bases at V and 8 bases at J; junction bases unmatched: 5. The CDR3 sequence: CASRGTSGSSGELFF. The CDR3 coding sequence is TGTGCCAGCAGGGGGACTAGCGGGAGTTCTGGGGAGCTGTTTTTT.

The chain combines TRBV19 with TRBJ1-5, with D unclear. The CDR3 covers 13 residues. The germline V gene encodes CDR1 LNHDA and CDR2 SQIVND (reference sequence). V lost 7 bases and J 3 bases, leaving 10 bases between the germline ends. DNA of the CDR3: TGTGCCAGTACTATTCTGAACAATCAGCCCCAGCATTTT. The encoded protein is CASTILNNQPQHF. The whole variable domain, filled in from reference TRBV19 and TRBJ1-5, reads DGGITQSPKYLFRKEGQNVTLSCEQNLNHDAMYWYRQDPGQGLRLIYYSQIVNDFQKGDIAEGYSVSREKKESFPLTVTSAQKNPTAFYLCASTILNNQPQHFGDGTRLSIL.

The gene calls are TRBV12-5 and TRBJ2-7, with D possibly being TRBD1 (6 bases). Germline V gives CDR1 LGHNT, CDR2 FRNRAP. The CDR3 extends over 15 amino acids. The ends were cut back, 1 base at V and 0 bases at J, with 10 bases in the middle. CDR3 bases: TGTGCTAGTGGTTTGGATGGGGGCTACTCCTACGAGCAGTACTTC. Its translation is CASGLDGGYSYEQYF.

The V and J genes are TRBV5-4 and TRBJ2-7, with 10 bases matching TRBD2. The ends lost 2 bases at V and 3 bases at J; junction bases unmatched: 2. This CDR3 is 14 amino acids long. CDR1 is SGHNT, CDR2 YYREEE, per germline (reference sequence). CDR3 residues: CASSFASGSYEQYF. As DNA, the CDR3 is TGTGCCAGCAGCTTCGCTAGCGGGAGCTACGAGCAGTACTTC.

The chain has TRBV6-5 and TRBJ1-1; tentative D call: TRBD1 (5 bases). Germline V gene data show CDR1 as MNHEY and CDR2 as SVGAGI. The CDR3 contains 14 residues. Trimming pared 0 bases from V and 7 bases from J, leaving 12 bases between. CDR3 DNA sequence: TGTGCCAGCAGTTACTCGGGGGGGACGCATGAAGCTTTCTTT. As protein: CASSYSGGTHEAFF.

The chain is built from TRBV7-9 and TRBJ2-1; 9 bases fit TRBD2. V shed 7 bases, J shed 1 base, and the junction held 5 bases outside the gene matches. The CDR3 spans 15 residues. Germline V gives CDR1 SEHNR, CDR2 FQNEAQ (reference sequence). The CDR3 region has the DNA TGTGCCAGCACGATGCGGGGGGGTTCCTACAATGAGCAGTTCTTC. Protein sequence: CASTMRGGSYNEQFF.

The rearrangement uses TRBV27 and TRBJ1-3, with 11 bases that match TRBD1. This CDR3 comprises 17 residues. The germline CDR1 and CDR2 sequences are MNHEY and SMNVEV (reference sequence). The V segment lost 3 bases and the J segment 8 bases; nucleotides outside the gene matches: 12. CDR3 loop: CASSFSRAGTGGHTIYF. In nucleotides, the CDR3 is TGTGCCAGCAGTTTCTCGCGCGCCGGGACAGGGGGACACACCATATATTTT.

The rearrangement links TRBV19 to TRBJ1-4; D unresolved. The length of the CDR3 is 13 residues. In germline, CDR1 is LNHDA, CDR2 SQIVND (reference sequence). Between the trimmed V and J ends, which lost 8 bases and 4 bases, there was a span of 11 bases. The CDR3 reads CASGVGRNEKLFF. Written as DNA, the CDR3 is TGTGCCAGTGGGGTCGGCCGTAATGAAAAACTGTTTTTT.

The chain combines TRBV4-2 with TRBJ2-3, with 7 positions matching TRBD2. Germline CDR1 LGHNA, CDR2 YNFKEQ. V dropped 7 bases and J dropped 2; count of bases not matched to a gene: 12. The CDR3 length is 16 residues. The CDR3 region has the DNA TGTGCCAGCACCAAACTGGGGGAGGGATCCACAGATACGCAGTATTTT. It specifies CASTKLGEGSTDTQYF.

This sequence joins TRBV18 and TRBJ2-1; D perhaps matches TRBD1 (6 bases). CDR3 length: 19 residues. Germline V gene sequence: CDR1 KGHSH, CDR2 LQKENI. Between the trimmed V and J ends, which lost 0 bases and 8 bases, there was a span of 26 bases. The CDR3 loop reads CASSPPGEGNIAHRDEQFF. Here the CDR3 DNA reads TGTGCCAGCTCACCACCGGGGGAAGGCAACATCGCCCACAGGGATGAGCAGTTCTTC. The full variable domain, with the rest looked up from reference TRBV18 and TRBJ2-1, is NAGVMQNPRHLVRRRGQEARLRCSPMKGHSHVYWYRQLPEEGLKFMVYLQKENIIDESGMPKERFSAEFPKEGPSILRIQQVVRGDSAAYFCASSPPGEGNIAHRDEQFFGPGTRLTVL.

This clone was recorded only once. The chain is built from TRBV5-5 and TRBJ1-5; maybe TRBD1 (5 bases). The CDR3 has 15 residues. Germline V gene sequence: CDR1 SGHKS, CDR2 YYEKEE (reference sequence). The V gene lost 4 bases and the J gene lost 0 bases, with 11 bases spanning the gap. The CDR3 region is CASSERDGSNQPQHF. In DNA form, the CDR3 reads TGTGCCAGCAGCGAAAGGGACGGTAGCAATCAGCCCCAGCATTTT.

J is TRBJ1-3 and V is TRBV10-1, with TRBD1 as a possible D gene (6 bases). V lost 3 bases to trimming and J lost 7 bases, with 10 bases between them. CDR3 length equals 13 residues. The germline V gene encodes CDR1 WNHNN and CDR2 SYGVQD (reference sequence). CDR3 sequence reads: CASSDHRANTIYF. CDR3 DNA sequence: TGCGCCAGCAGTGATCACAGGGCTAACACCATATATTTT.